This T cell receptor beta chain was retrieved from a study of control samples from healthy donors and cancer patients. Deletions cut 6 bases from V and 2 bases from J, with 14 bases between. Germline loops: CDR1 LNHNV, CDR2 YYDKDF (reference sequence). The CDR3 loop spans 15 amino acids. The assay was immunoSEQ multiplex PCR, and TCRdb's table has in-frame clones only and misses some. The sample consists of under 85,000 clones, 70% to 85% of them appearing once. The sequence was obtained from a man aged 55 to 70 with head and neck cancer. The chain couples TRBV15 to TRBJ2-1; D is perhaps TRBD1 or TRBD2 (6 bases each). Sequencing input: PBMCs. The CDR3 loop is CATRRGAYAYNEQFF. The CDR3 region has the DNA TGTGCCACCAGAAGGGGGGCCTATGCCTACAATGAGCAGTTCTTC. The full variable domain, rest sourced from reference TRBV15 and TRBJ2-1, is DAMVIQNPRYQVTQFGKPVTLSCSQTLNHNVMYWYQQKSSQAPKLLFHYYDKDFNNEADTPDNFQSRRPNTSFCFLDIRSPGLGDTAMYLCATRRGAYAYNEQFFGPGTRLTVL.